What follows are 19 T cell receptor beta chains derived from one specimen sequenced in a study of response to subunit inactivated influenza vaccine. A single record per CDR3 protein comes from TCRdb applying MiXCR to the RT-PCR reads. The sample shows 750,000 to 850,000 distinct CDR3 sequences, roughly 18% of them seen only once. The starting material was PBMCs from blood, obtained less than 6 days after vaccination. These receptors came from a man aged 50-59 years who received an inactivated influenza vaccine.

This clonotype was seen only a few times. The rearrangement links TRBV7-6 to TRBJ2-3; perhaps TRBD1 as D (5 bases). The CDR3 has 15 amino acids. Trimming removed 5 bases at V and 3 bases at J, with 15 bases between. CDR1 and CDR2 from the germline V gene are SGHVS and FNYEAQ. The CDR3: CASSPETVGTDTQYF. CDR3 DNA: TGTGCCAGCAGCCCCGAGACAGTCGGAACAGATACGCAGTATTTT.

This clonotype showed up many times. The rearrangement links TRBV5-1 to TRBJ1-1; D might be TRBD1 (5 bases). This CDR3 has 14 residues. Per germline, CDR1 SGHRS and CDR2 YFSETQ. Trimming took 2 bases from V and 1 from J, leaving 9 bases between them. CDR3 in amino acids: CASSFLTGNTEAFF. Written as DNA, the CDR3 is TGCGCCAGCAGCTTTTTAACAGGGAACACTGAAGCTTTCTTT.

A few counts support this clonotype. V and J are TRBV4-3 and TRBJ2-1; TRBD1 matches at 7 bases. V shed 1 base, J shed 2 bases, and the junction held 2 bases outside the gene matches. Germline lookup yields CDR1 LGHNA and CDR2 YSLEER. This CDR3 contains 15 residues. CDR3 protein: CASSQGDRPYNEQFF. DNA for the CDR3: TGCGCCAGCAGCCAAGGGGACAGACCCTACAATGAGCAGTTCTTC.

This clonotype occurred a few times. The CDR3 sequence is CASGTLNEQFF. CDR3 bases: TGTGCCAGCGGTACATTGAATGAGCAGTTCTTC. V is TRBV7-9 and J is TRBJ2-1; no clear D. CDR3 length: 11 amino acids. Trimming pared 8 bases from V and 7 bases from J, leaving 9 bases between. Germline V gene data show CDR1 as SEHNR and CDR2 as FQNEAQ (reference sequence).

V and J are TRBV6-1 and TRBJ2-5; the D is unclear. The V gene lost 5 bases and the J gene lost 0 bases, with 10 bases spanning the gap. Per germline, CDR1 MNHNS and CDR2 SASEGT. The CDR3 extends over 14 amino acids. CDR3 amino acids: CASSQPGYQETQYF. CDR3 DNA sequence: TGTGCCAGCAGTCAACCCGGGTACCAAGAGACCCAGTACTTC.

This clonotype has a handful of counts. V and J are TRBV20-1 and TRBJ2-7; TRBD1 matches 11 bases. There are 16 residues in the CDR3. V gave up 3 bases and J gave up 0 bases; unmatched junction bases: 7. CDR1 and CDR2 from the germline V gene are DFQATT and SNEGSKA (reference sequence). Here the CDR3 reads CSARRVGQGDSYEQYF. The CDR3 DNA reads as TGCAGTGCTAGGAGGGTGGGACAGGGGGACTCCTACGAGCAGTACTTC.

The CDR3 region has the DNA TGCGCCAGCAGCTCCCCGGCGGCAGGGAAAGAGACCCAGTACTTC. It codes for CASSSPAAGKETQYF. The V and J genes are TRBV5-1 and TRBJ2-5, with a possible D match to TRBD1 (5 bases). Germline CDR1 reads SGHRS; CDR2 reads YFSETQ. The V end was cut by 3 bases, the J end by 3 bases, with 15 bases between. The CDR3 length is 15 residues.

The chain has TRBV4-3 and TRBJ1-2; 7 bases fit TRBD1. Per germline, CDR1 LGHNA and CDR2 YSLEER. The V gene end was trimmed by 0 bases and the J gene end by 7 bases; junction bases not matched to a gene: 8. The CDR3 is 15 amino acids. The CDR3 sequence: CASSQDFDRAAGYTF. The CDR3 DNA reads as TGCGCCAGCAGCCAAGACTTCGACAGGGCGGCTGGCTACACCTTC.

This chain connects TRBV3-1 to TRBJ2-3; D unclear. The CDR3 sequence is 13 residues long. Germline V gene lookup returns CDR1 LGHDT and CDR2 YNNKEL (reference sequence). Trimming cost V 1 base and J 5 bases, with 7 bases left between them. In nucleotides, the CDR3 is TGTGCCAGCAGCCAAGTTAGACGAGATACGCAGTATTTT. Its translation: CASSQVRRDTQYF.

CDR3 nucleotides: TGCAGCGTTACTCTGGGGGCTGCCTACACAGATACGCAGTATTTT. It yields the protein CSVTLGAAYTDTQYF. The chain carries TRBV29-1 and TRBJ2-3, with a possible D match to TRBD1 (6 bases). The V end was cut by 5 bases, the J end by 2 bases, with 17 bases between. This CDR3 is 15 amino acids long. Germline V gives CDR1 SQVTM, CDR2 ANQGSEA.

The V and J genes are TRBV7-9 and TRBJ2-3, with 10 bases matching TRBD1. Germline V gene lookup returns CDR1 SEHNR and CDR2 FQNEAQ (reference sequence). The CDR3 has 15 amino acids. With V trimmed by 4 bases and J by 7 bases, 8 bases remained unmatched. DNA for the CDR3: TGTGCCAGCAGCTCCGCCGGGACAGGGGAGTATACGCAGTATTTT. It translates to CASSSAGTGEYTQYF.

This clonotype came up a few times. The junction departs from the called germline gene at one end, perhaps through a read error. This sequence joins TRBV7-9 and TRBJ2-2; no reliable D call. CDR1 is SEHNR, CDR2 FQNEAQ, per germline (reference sequence). The CDR3 covers 15 residues. CDR3 protein: CASSLDGHNTGELFF. DNA for the CDR3: TGCGCCAGCAGCTTGGATGGTCACAACACCGGGGAGCTGTTTTTT.

This clonotype came up many times. The chain combines TRBV20-1 with TRBJ1-5, with D possibly matching TRBD1 (5 bases). Germline CDR1 DFQATT, CDR2 SNEGSKA (reference sequence). Deletions cut 2 bases from V and 2 bases from J, with 10 bases between. The CDR3 runs to 14 residues. As DNA, the CDR3 is TGCAGTGCTAGAATGGGGGGGGGCAATCAGCCCCAGCATTTT. Its translation is CSARMGGGNQPQHF.

This chain links TRBV20-1 with TRBJ2-7; 7 bases fit TRBD1. The CDR3 spans 14 residues. CDR1 and CDR2 from the germline V gene are DFQATT and SNEGSKA (reference sequence). The CDR3 loop is CSGALRQGNAEQYF. DNA of the CDR3: TGCAGCGGAGCCCTGCGACAGGGAAACGCCGAGCAGTACTTC.

A few counts support this clonotype. The rearrangement joins TRBV7-9 to TRBJ1-2; D uncertain. The CDR3 has 15 residues. V gave up 4 bases and J gave up 4 bases, with 16 bases separating them. CDR1 is SEHNR, CDR2 FQNEAQ, per germline (reference sequence). This chain's CDR3 is CASSSPAGASYGYTF. The CDR3 DNA reads TGTGCCAGCAGCTCCCCCGCGGGCGCAAGCTATGGCTACACCTTC.

The V gene is TRBV12-3 or TRBV12-4, the J gene TRBJ2-5, with 8 bases aligning to TRBD1. V dropped 6 bases and J dropped 5; count of bases not matched to a gene: 8. The CDR3 spans 14 residues. The chain's CDR3 is CASSIRGLRETQYF. CDR3 nucleotides: TGTGCCAGCAGCATCAGGGGGCTCAGGGAGACCCAGTACTTC.

The V gene is TRBV6-2 or TRBV6-3, the J gene TRBJ2-7; tentative D call: TRBD1 (6 bases). Germline CDR1 MNHEY, CDR2 SVGEGT. There are 13 residues in the CDR3. The germline V and J ends were trimmed by 0 bases and 4 bases, with 7 bases remaining between them. For the CDR3, the DNA is TGTGCCAGCAGTTACTCGCAGGGGTACGAGCAGTACTTC. Amino acids: CASSYSQGYEQYF.

The chain couples TRBV7-2 to TRBJ2-3; D may be TRBD1 (5 bases). Germline V gene lookup returns CDR1 SGHTA and CDR2 FQGNSA. V lost 1 base, J lost 5 bases, and 13 bases lay in between. CDR3 length equals 15 residues. CDR3 in DNA: TGTGCCAGCAGCTTAGGGTCAGGGCGTGGAGATACGCAGTATTTT. This sequence encodes CASSLGSGRGDTQYF.

This clonotype was recorded a few times. This rearrangement joins TRBV5-1 to TRBJ2-2, with 7 bases matching TRBD1. The V and J ends lost 4 bases and 0 bases, in that order; junction bases with no gene match: 3. Germline lookup yields CDR1 SGHRS and CDR2 YFSETQ. There are 15 residues in the CDR3. DNA for the CDR3: TGCGCCAGCAGCCCGGGACAGCCGAACACCGGGGAGCTGTTTTTT. This translates into CASSPGQPNTGELFF.